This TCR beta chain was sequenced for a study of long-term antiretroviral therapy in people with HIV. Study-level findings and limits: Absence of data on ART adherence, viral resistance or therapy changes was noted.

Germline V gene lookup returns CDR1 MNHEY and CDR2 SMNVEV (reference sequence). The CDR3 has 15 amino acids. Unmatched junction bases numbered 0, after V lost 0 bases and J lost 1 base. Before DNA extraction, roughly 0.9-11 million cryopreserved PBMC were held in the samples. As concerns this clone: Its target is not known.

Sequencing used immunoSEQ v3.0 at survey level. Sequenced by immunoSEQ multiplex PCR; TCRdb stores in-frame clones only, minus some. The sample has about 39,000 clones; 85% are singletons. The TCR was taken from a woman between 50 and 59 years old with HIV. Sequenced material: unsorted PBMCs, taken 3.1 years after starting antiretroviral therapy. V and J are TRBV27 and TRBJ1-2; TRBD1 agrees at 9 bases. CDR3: CASSLSGQGNYGYTF. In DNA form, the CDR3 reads TGTGCCAGCAGTTTATCGGGACAGGGTAACTATGGCTACACCTTC.